These 9 T cell receptor beta chains were all obtained from the same sample, sequenced in a study of shared clonotypes between healthy human individuals. The repertoire was sequenced with immunoSEQ multiplex PCR; TCRdb's copy has only in-frame clones and lacks some. The sample yields under 1,100,000 clones, around three quarters seen once. Sequencing was performed on memory CD4+ T cells from PBMCs. Specified subset: CD45RA-negative fraction. The receptors stem from a man between 18 and 29 years old in good health. Some clones in this sample may be carry-over from other donors' samples.

This clone was observed a handful of times. This chain links TRBV9 with TRBJ2-3, with TRBD2 matching over 7 bases. Per germline, CDR1 SGDLS and CDR2 YYNGEE. Trimming at V came to 4 bases and at J to 2 bases, leaving 13 bases not matched to a gene. The CDR3 is made up of 17 amino acids. Here the CDR3 DNA reads TGTGCCAGCAGCCCCCGGGCTAGCGGTTCTCACACAGATACGCAGTATTTT. Its protein is CASSPRASGSHTDTQYF.

V is TRBV5-1 and J is TRBJ2-2; maybe TRBD1 (5 bases). V lost 7 bases to trimming and J lost 0 bases, with 13 bases between them. Per the germline V gene, CDR1 is SGHRS and CDR2 is YFSETQ. The CDR3 contains 15 residues. CDR3 sequence reads: CASVEGAANTGELFF. The CDR3 bases are TGCGCCAGCGTTGAAGGGGCCGCGAACACCGGGGAGCTGTTTTTT.

The chain combines TRBV5-1 with TRBJ1-1; D not resolved. Trimming took off 4 bases at V and 3 bases at J, with 16 bases between the two ends. The CDR3 runs to 15 residues. The germline V gene has CDR1 SGHRS and CDR2 YFSETQ. This CDR3 is CASSPLGTPDTEAFF. The CDR3 DNA sequence: TGCGCCAGCAGCCCCCTTGGCACACCCGACACTGAAGCTTTCTTT.

This rearrangement joins TRBV5-4 to TRBJ1-3, with D tentatively TRBD1 (6 bases). The V end lost 4 bases, the J end lost 3 bases, and 14 bases lay between the germline ends. Germline V CDR1 and CDR2: SGHNT, YYREEE (reference sequence). The CDR3 runs 15 residues. The CDR3 DNA reads TGTGCCAGCAGCCCGAGCGGACAGAATGGAAACACCATATATTTT. As protein: CASSPSGQNGNTIYF. Variable domain in full (rest from reference TRBV5-4 and TRBJ1-3): ETGVTQSPTHLIKTRGQQVTLRCSSQSGHNTVSWYQQALGQGPQFIFQYYREEENGRGNFPPRFSGLQFPNYSSELNVNALELDDSALYLCASSPSGQNGNTIYFGEGSWLTVV.

This clone has just one count. The chain links TRBV11-2 to TRBJ2-1; 12 bases are a match to TRBD2. CDR1 and CDR2 from the germline V gene are SGHAT and FQNNGV. The V segment lost 1 base and the J segment 9 bases; nucleotides outside the gene matches: 4. This CDR3 region has 15 residues. Here the CDR3 reads CASSLGLAGVFEQFF. Here the CDR3 DNA reads TGTGCCAGCAGCTTAGGACTAGCGGGAGTATTTGAGCAGTTCTTC.

V is TRBV7-2 and J is TRBJ1-5; D gene ambiguous. This CDR3 has 14 amino acids. Germline values: CDR1 SGHTA, CDR2 FQGNSA. V was pared by 0 bases and J by 3 bases, with 6 bases between. CDR3 sequence (DNA): TGTGCCAGCAGCTTAGCAGGGCACAATCAGCCCCAGCATTTT. It encodes CASSLAGHNQPQHF.

This clone was picked up one time. This chain uses TRBV30 with TRBJ1-2; TRBD1 aligns across 7 bases. In germline, CDR1 is GTSNPN, CDR2 SVGIG (reference sequence). J lost 4 bases, V lost 1 base, and 6 bases had no gene match. The CDR3 runs 14 residues. CDR3 sequence: CAWSEGGRSYGYTF. The CDR3 DNA reads as TGTGCCTGGAGTGAAGGGGGCAGGAGCTATGGCTACACCTTC.

The chain joins TRBV7-3 to TRBJ1-1; 7 nucleotides agree with TRBD1. Unmatched junction bases numbered 7, after V lost 5 bases and J lost 4 bases. Per the germline V gene, CDR1 is SGHTA and CDR2 is FQGTGA. The CDR3 length is 14 residues. CDR3 loop: CASSPRGESTEAFF. CDR3 in DNA: TGTGCCAGCAGCCCCAGGGGGGAGAGCACTGAAGCTTTCTTT.

The chain employs TRBV2 and TRBJ2-2, with D maybe TRBD1 (6 bases). Germline CDR1 SNHLY, CDR2 FYNNEI. V was trimmed by 8 bases and J by 4 bases, leaving 11 bases between them. The CDR3 contains 13 residues. CDR3 in DNA: TGTGCCAGCCGGACAGTTTTCACCGGGGAGCTGTTTTTT. Its protein is CASRTVFTGELFF.